The rows below give T cell receptor beta chains drawn from one sample of a study of shared clonotypes between healthy human individuals. Here immunoSEQ multiplex PCR was the method, and the copy in TCRdb shows in-frame clones only, minus some. The repertoire holds more than 450,000 clones, with around 79% as singletons. Sequencing was carried out using PBMCs. The receptor set was obtained from a woman aged 40 to 50 in good health. Some clones in this sample may be carry-over from other donors' samples. CDR3s leave out the opening cysteine and the closing phenylalanine or tryptophan. Clone size is shown for a subset of rows, as once, few, many or a class of expanded clone.

CDR3	V	size	J
ASSPEDSGANVLT	TRBV18	once	TRBJ2-6
ASRGDNGNTIY	TRBV2	few	TRBJ1-3
ASSLEGGGLNIQY	TRBV5-1	NA	TRBJ2-4
ASSFWSTTYEQY	TRBV5-8	NA	TRBJ2-7
ASSSHRGGVEQY	TRBV28	NA	TRBJ2-7
ASSWGPGQGRNEKLF	TRBV5-1	NA	TRBJ1-4
ATSRGRGLNTGELF	TRBV15	NA	TRBJ2-2
ASSYWDSNNSPLH	TRBV6-5	NA	TRBJ1-6
ASSFGTRSQETQY	TRBV7-9	NA	TRBJ2-5
ASSPVGGYADTQY	TRBV11-2	once	TRBJ2-3
ASSLTGVAKNIQY	TRBV28	NA	TRBJ2-4
SHMAGGTREQY	TRBV29-1	NA	TRBJ2-7